This TCR beta chain is drawn from a study of T cell responses to AZD1222 COVID-19 vaccine. Assay used: immunoSEQ multiplex PCR; TCRdb lists only in-frame clones, some missing. Found here are some 69,000 clones, approximately 80% of them singletons; the top ten hold about an eighth. V was pared by 3 bases and J by 3 bases, with 17 bases between. The CDR3 totals 15 residues. Germline lookup yields CDR1 DFQATT and CDR2 SNEGSKA (reference sequence). Study results and limitations: Mostly white British, mostly female donors; authors suggested clonal diversity may be underestimated.

Concerning this clone itself: Antigen specificity is unknown.

Sequences were derived from peripheral blood, sampled 28 days after the second AZD1222 dose. The J gene is TRBJ1-1, the V gene TRBV20-1; D is unclear. The source of this sequence is an adult who received the AZD1222 COVID-19 vaccine. The CDR3 loop reads CSASPLVPGDTEAFF. In DNA, the CDR3 is TGCAGTGCTAGTCCCTTGGTCCCTGGGGACACTGAAGCTTTCTTT.